One sample yielded the 5 T cell receptor beta chains listed below, sequenced in a study of blood T cell repertoires in COVID-19. Sequencing was performed with immunoSEQ multiplex PCR; in TCRdb, only in-frame clones are kept and a portion is missing. The data contain over 150,000 clones, about 90% of them seen just once; the ten biggest clones take up approximately 6.5%. Material for sequencing was PBMCs or T cells enriched from blood (not recorded which). The source of these receptors is a woman in her forties or fifties who had recovered from COVID-19.

V gene TRBV2 combines with J gene TRBJ1-4; 9 bases line up with TRBD1. CDR1 and CDR2 (germline): SNHLY, FYNNEI. The CDR3 sequence is 14 residues long. The V gene end was trimmed by 6 bases and the J gene end by 4 bases; junction bases not matched to a gene: 3. CDR3 sequence reads: CASRRDRDNEKLFF. CDR3 in DNA: TGTGCCAGCAGGAGGGACAGGGATAATGAAAAACTGTTTTTT.

V and J are TRBV19 and TRBJ1-2; perhaps TRBD1 as D (5 bases). The length of the CDR3 is 13 residues. Trimming left V 9 bases short and J 9 bases short, with 20 bases between. Germline V gene sequence: CDR1 LNHDA, CDR2 SQIVND (reference sequence). The CDR3, as DNA: TGTGCCAGCACCAGCGGGGGAGCCCCAAGCTACACCTTC. Its protein is CASTSGGAPSYTF.

The chain couples TRBV19 to TRBJ1-5; 7 bases map to TRBD1. Per germline, CDR1 LNHDA and CDR2 SQIVND (reference sequence). V was pared by 3 bases and J by 2 bases, with 4 bases of the junction left unmatched. This CDR3 has 15 amino acids. The CDR3 DNA reads as TGTGCCAGTAGTATCGACACAGGGGGCAATCAGCCCCAGCATTTT. This encodes CASSIDTGGNQPQHF.

CDR3: CASGYRGGSEAFF. CDR3 nucleotides: TGTGCCAGCGGGTACAGGGGGGGTAGTGAAGCTTTCTTT. The chain recombines TRBV12-3 or TRBV12-4 with TRBJ1-1; 8 positions agree with TRBD1. Unmatched junction bases numbered 9, after V lost 8 bases and J lost 7 bases. The CDR3 consists of 13 residues.

This clone appeared a few times. The chain carries TRBV30 and TRBJ2-3, with D perhaps matching TRBD2 (7 bases). The CDR3 has 15 amino acids. Germline lookup yields CDR1 GTSNPN and CDR2 SVGIG (reference sequence). Trimming removed 4 bases at V and 3 bases at J, with 17 bases between. CDR3 DNA sequence: TGTGCCTGGAACGAAGGGGGGGCAGGTACAGATACGCAGTATTTT. This encodes CAWNEGGAGTDTQYF.